The 22 T cell receptor beta chains reported below all come from one sample, sequenced in a study of blood T cell repertoires in COVID-19. The table came from immunoSEQ multiplex PCR; TCRdb's copy has only in-frame clones and leaves some out. The sample includes around 270,000 clones, approximately 91% of them seen just once. The sample consisted of peripheral blood. These receptors originate from a person aged 18-30 years with COVID-19, enrolled during active disease.

CDR3 in amino acids: CASSLGLLGYEQYF. As DNA, the CDR3 is TGTGCCAGCAGCTTAGGACTCCTCGGGTACGAGCAGTACTTC. The chain carries TRBV7-2 and TRBJ2-7; D unresolved. CDR3 length: 14 amino acids. With 1 base removed from V and 4 bases from J, the gap between germline ends came to 11 bases. The germline V gene encodes CDR1 SGHTA and CDR2 FQGNSA. Supplemented by reference TRBV7-2 and TRBJ2-7, the full variable domain reads GAGVSQSPSNKVTEKGKDVELRCDPISGHTALYWYRQSLGQGLEFLIYFQGNSAPDKSGLPSDRFSAERTGGSVSTLTIQRTQQEDSAVYLCASSLGLLGYEQYFGPGTRLTVT.

This clone was seen just once. The chain is built from TRBV19 and TRBJ1-3; D may be TRBD1 (5 bases). The CDR3 spans 16 residues. Germline values: CDR1 LNHDA, CDR2 SQIVND (reference sequence). V shed 2 bases and J shed 0 bases, with 11 bases lying between them. CDR3 in amino acids: CASSISQETSGNTIYF. In DNA form, the CDR3 reads TGTGCCAGTAGTATATCACAGGAGACCTCTGGAAACACCATATATTTT.

This clone was seen a few times. The chain joins TRBV9 to TRBJ2-2; 12 bases agree with TRBD2. This CDR3 comprises 16 residues. J lost 4 bases, V lost 4 bases, and 5 bases had no gene match. Germline V gene data show CDR1 as SGDLS and CDR2 as YYNGEE. CDR3 nucleotides: TGTGCCAGCAGCCCTCGACTAGCGGGAGCCACCGGGGAGCTGTTTTTT. This sequence encodes CASSPRLAGATGELFF.

This rearrangement joins TRBV9 to TRBJ2-1; 10 positions agree with TRBD2. The CDR3 extends over 15 amino acids. The germline V gene has CDR1 SGDLS and CDR2 YYNGEE. J was trimmed by 8 bases and V by 0 bases; bases with no gene match: 5. This CDR3 is CASSVASGSGYEQFF. The DNA of the CDR3 is TGTGCCAGCAGCGTAGCTAGCGGGAGTGGGTATGAGCAGTTCTTC.

In this sample, this clone turned up once. This chain joins TRBV7-9 and TRBJ2-1; 7 bases map to TRBD2. V lost 5 bases, J lost 0 bases, and 4 bases stayed unmatched. The CDR3 contains 15 residues. The germline gives CDR1 SEHNR, CDR2 FQNEAQ (reference sequence). CDR3 protein: CASSPGRSSYNEQFF. In DNA form, the CDR3 reads TGTGCCAGCAGCCCCGGGAGGAGCTCCTACAATGAGCAGTTCTTC.

V usage is TRBV5-1 and J usage is TRBJ1-3; 7 positions match TRBD1. V gave up 3 bases and J gave up 6 bases; unmatched junction bases: 9. This CDR3 is 15 amino acids long. Germline V gene sequence: CDR1 SGHRS, CDR2 YFSETQ. The CDR3 nucleotides are TGCGCCAGCAGCTGGGGACAGCTAGGCGTAAACACCATATATTTT. Translation: CASSWGQLGVNTIYF.

This chain connects TRBV6-2 or TRBV6-3 to TRBJ1-5, with a tentative D call TRBD1 (5 bases). The ends were cut back, 5 bases at V and 6 bases at J, with 14 bases in the middle. Per germline, CDR1 MNHEY and CDR2 SVGEGT. The CDR3 is made up of 14 amino acids. CDR3 residues: CASSVLGGRQPQHF. The CDR3 bases are TGTGCCAGCAGTGTACTGGGGGGTCGTCAGCCCCAGCATTTT.

The CDR3 DNA follows: TGCGCCAGCAGCTCCGGACCTCAGACAGGGGGAATACCCTACGAGCAGTACTTC. It is translated as CASSSGPQTGGIPYEQYF. The chain uses TRBV5-1 and TRBJ2-7; 9 bases map to TRBD1. The CDR3 loop spans 18 amino acids. CDR1 and CDR2 (germline): SGHRS, YFSETQ. V trimming: 3 bases; J trimming: 2 bases; junction bases outside the gene matches: 15.

The chain is built from TRBV24-1 and TRBJ2-2; D is unresolved. Germline V gives CDR1 KGHDR, CDR2 SFDVKD. The CDR3 spans 15 residues. Trimming cost V 4 bases and J 1 base, with 9 bases left between them. The CDR3 DNA is TGTGCCACCAGTGAGATAGGCGGGAACACCGGGGAGCTGTTTTTT. It translates to CATSEIGGNTGELFF.

The J gene is TRBJ1-5, the V gene TRBV6-6, with 8 bases fitting TRBD1. Per the germline V gene, CDR1 is MNHNY and CDR2 is SVGAGI (reference sequence). Trimming at V came to 7 bases and at J to 3 bases, leaving 8 bases not matched to a gene. CDR3 length: 15 residues. The CDR3 protein is CASTKADRDNQPQHF. CDR3 sequence (DNA): TGTGCCAGCACCAAAGCGGACAGGGACAATCAGCCCCAGCATTTT.

In its sample, this clone was seen once. V and J are TRBV5-1 and TRBJ2-5; D may be TRBD2 (7 bases). CDR3 length: 16 residues. The ends were cut back, 0 bases at V and 1 base at J, with 13 bases in the middle. Germline CDR1 reads SGHRS; CDR2 reads YFSETQ. The CDR3 region has the DNA TGCGCCAGCAGCTTGGAGGGAGGGACAATCCAAGAGACCCAGTACTTC. It specifies CASSLEGGTIQETQYF. Full variable domain (missing parts from reference TRBV5-1 and TRBJ2-5): KAGVTQTPRYLIKTRGQQVTLSCSPISGHRSVSWYQQTPGQGLQFLFEYFSETQRNKGNFPGRFSGRQFSNSRSEMNVSTLELGDSALYLCASSLEGGTIQETQYFGPGTRLLVL.

The chain recombines TRBV4-1 with TRBJ2-1; a possible D gene is TRBD2 (6 bases). V was shortened by 4 bases and J by 4 bases, with 17 bases between the two germline ends. The CDR3 loop spans 16 amino acids. Germline V gene data show CDR1 as MGHRA and CDR2 as YSYEKL. The CDR3 reads CASSRYRENMYNEQFF. CDR3 nucleotides: TGCGCCAGCAGCCGCTACCGGGAGAATATGTACAATGAGCAGTTCTTC.

V gene TRBV7-2 combines with J gene TRBJ2-4; TRBD2 might be the D (6 bases). Germline V gene data show CDR1 as SGHTA and CDR2 as FQGNSA. Trimming removed 4 bases at V and 6 bases at J, with 16 bases between. The CDR3 loop spans 15 amino acids. The CDR3 DNA sequence: TGTGCCAGCAGCTGGGGCCTCCACGGGGGAAACATTCAGTACTTC. This encodes CASSWGLHGGNIQYF.

The genes are TRBV24-1 and TRBJ2-3, with TRBD2 matching over 8 bases. V shed 5 bases and J 2 bases; nucleotides not matched to a gene: 5. The V gene's germline CDR1 is KGHDR and CDR2 SFDVKD. CDR3 size: 15 residues. The CDR3 nucleotides are TGTGCCACCAGTGGGGCGGGAGGTTCCACAGATACGCAGTATTTT. This sequence encodes CATSGAGGSTDTQYF.

The rearrangement links TRBV5-1 to TRBJ2-3, with a tentative D call TRBD2 (6 bases). In germline, CDR1 is SGHRS, CDR2 YFSETQ. V was clipped by 2 bases and J by 1 base, with 11 bases between them. The CDR3 runs 15 residues. The CDR3 DNA reads TGCGCCAGCAGCTTAAGATCTAGCGGCACAGATACGCAGTATTTT. It encodes CASSLRSSGTDTQYF.

This clone was counted a single time. CDR3 sequence (DNA): TGTGCCAGCACACAGGGAGCCTACGAGCAGTACTTC. Amino acid sequence: CASTQGAYEQYF. The V and J genes are TRBV6-5 and TRBJ2-7; possible D gene TRBD1, 6 bases. The CDR3 consists of 12 residues. CDR1 is MNHEY and CDR2 is SVGAGI in the germline V gene. V was cut by 7 bases and J by 2 bases, with 9 bases left in between.

In its sample, this clone was seen once. The chain recombines TRBV5-1 with TRBJ2-2; a possible D gene is TRBD2 (5 bases). The CDR3 is 15 amino acids. Trimming removed 7 bases at V and 2 bases at J, with 15 bases between. CDR1 is SGHRS, CDR2 YFSETQ, per germline. The CDR3 DNA sequence: TGCGCCAGCTCATACGCCGGGGATAACACCGGGGAGCTGTTTTTT. Translation gives CASSYAGDNTGELFF.

The V gene is TRBV10-3, the J gene TRBJ2-1; 10 bases agree with TRBD2. The V gene end was trimmed by 4 bases and the J gene end by 2 bases; junction bases not matched to a gene: 8. The CDR3 consists of 17 residues. Germline V gene lookup returns CDR1 ENHRY and CDR2 SYGVKD. The CDR3 reads CAISASSGSTPYNEQFF. The CDR3 nucleotides are TGTGCCATCAGTGCGTCTAGCGGGAGTACCCCCTACAATGAGCAGTTCTTC.

The V call is TRBV6-2 or TRBV6-3, the J call TRBJ2-4, with a weak D call TRBD1 (6 bases). CDR3 size: 15 residues. Germline CDR1 and CDR2: MNHEY and SVGEGT. Trimming cost V 3 bases and J 7 bases, with 16 bases left between them. The CDR3 protein is CASSYWDTRFNIQYF. The DNA for the CDR3 is TGTGCCAGCAGTTATTGGGACACCCGTTTCAACATTCAGTACTTC.

The chain carries TRBV6-5 and TRBJ1-2, with D perhaps matching TRBD1 (5 bases). The V end was cut by 2 bases, the J end by 8 bases, with 12 bases between. The CDR3 extends over 13 amino acids. CDR1 is MNHEY and CDR2 is SVGAGI in the germline V gene. The CDR3 here is CASSYGGSGGYTF. Here the CDR3 DNA reads TGTGCCAGCAGTTACGGGGGGTCTGGCGGCTACACCTTC.

The chain has TRBV5-1 and TRBJ2-6; possibly TRBD2 for D (6 bases). The ends were cut back, 2 bases at V and 0 bases at J, with 15 bases in the middle. The V gene's germline CDR1 is SGHRS and CDR2 YFSETQ. There are 18 residues in the CDR3. The CDR3 loop is CASSLNGGVLSGANVLTF. As DNA, the CDR3 is TGCGCCAGCAGCTTAAATGGCGGGGTCCTCTCTGGGGCCAACGTCCTGACTTTC.

The V call is TRBV9, the J call TRBJ2-1, with TRBD2 identical over 9 bases. J was trimmed by 5 bases and V by 4 bases; bases with no gene match: 10. Per the germline V gene, CDR1 is SGDLS and CDR2 is YYNGEE. The CDR3 extends over 16 amino acids. Written as DNA, the CDR3 is TGTGCCAGCAGCCTTACCGGGACTAGCAGTCACAATGAGCAGTTCTTC. Its protein product is CASSLTGTSSHNEQFF.